This TCR beta chain is drawn from a study of blood T cell repertoires in COVID-19. The germline V gene has CDR1 LNHDA and CDR2 SQIVND (reference sequence). With 1 base removed from V and 1 base from J, the gap between germline ends came to 14 bases. CDR3 size: 17 residues. Original processing methods: Reference gene primers were amplified, and this amplification served to estimate nucleated cell counts. Assay used: immunoSEQ multiplex PCR; TCRdb lists only in-frame clones, some missing. Clone size and V and J calls were adopted from that table, with D and trimming inferred from the DNA. The table lists over 110,000 clones, less than 90% of them singletons. The participants were between about 18 and 100 years old and came from some 25 US areas. Researchers sorted participants into cohorts using their self-reported clinical history.

This TCR derives from a man aged 40-50 years with acute COVID-19. The material sequenced was PBMCs or T cells enriched from blood (not recorded which). The chain couples TRBV19 to TRBJ2-1; D is uncertain. CDR3 amino acids: CASSIVLGRVSYNEQFF. As DNA, the CDR3 is TGTGCCAGTAGTATAGTGCTGGGCCGAGTTTCCTACAATGAGCAGTTCTTC.